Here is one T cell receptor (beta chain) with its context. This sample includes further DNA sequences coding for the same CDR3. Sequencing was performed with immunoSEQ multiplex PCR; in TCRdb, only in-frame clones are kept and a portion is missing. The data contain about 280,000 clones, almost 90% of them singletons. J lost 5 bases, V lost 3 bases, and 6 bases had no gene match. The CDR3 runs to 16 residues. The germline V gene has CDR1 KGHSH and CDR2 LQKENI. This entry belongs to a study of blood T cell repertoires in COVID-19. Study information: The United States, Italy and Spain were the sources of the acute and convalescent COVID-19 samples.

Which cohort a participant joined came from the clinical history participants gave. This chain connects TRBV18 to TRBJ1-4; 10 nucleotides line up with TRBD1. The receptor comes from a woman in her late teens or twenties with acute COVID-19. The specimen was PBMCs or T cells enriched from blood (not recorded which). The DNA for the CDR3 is TGTGCCAGCTCACCCTCACCGGGACAGGGGAATGAAAAACTGTTTTTT. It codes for CASSPSPGQGNEKLFF.